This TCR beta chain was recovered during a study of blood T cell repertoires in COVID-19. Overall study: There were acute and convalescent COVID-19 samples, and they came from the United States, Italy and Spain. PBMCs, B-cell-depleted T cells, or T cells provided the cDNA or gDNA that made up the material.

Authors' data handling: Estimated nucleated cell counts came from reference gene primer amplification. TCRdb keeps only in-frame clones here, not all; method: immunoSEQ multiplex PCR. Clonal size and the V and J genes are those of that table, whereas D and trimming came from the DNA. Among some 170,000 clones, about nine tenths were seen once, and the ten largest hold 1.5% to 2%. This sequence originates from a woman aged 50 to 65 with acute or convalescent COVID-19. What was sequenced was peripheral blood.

The CDR3 loop is CATSESGRGEKLFF. The CDR3 region has the DNA TGTGCCACCAGTGAATCCGGGAGAGGTGAAAAACTGTTTTTT. V usage is TRBV24-1 and J usage is TRBJ1-4; D uncertain. The germline V and J ends were trimmed by 4 bases and 7 bases, with 12 bases remaining between them. There are 14 residues in the CDR3. Per the germline V gene, CDR1 is KGHDR and CDR2 is SFDVKD.